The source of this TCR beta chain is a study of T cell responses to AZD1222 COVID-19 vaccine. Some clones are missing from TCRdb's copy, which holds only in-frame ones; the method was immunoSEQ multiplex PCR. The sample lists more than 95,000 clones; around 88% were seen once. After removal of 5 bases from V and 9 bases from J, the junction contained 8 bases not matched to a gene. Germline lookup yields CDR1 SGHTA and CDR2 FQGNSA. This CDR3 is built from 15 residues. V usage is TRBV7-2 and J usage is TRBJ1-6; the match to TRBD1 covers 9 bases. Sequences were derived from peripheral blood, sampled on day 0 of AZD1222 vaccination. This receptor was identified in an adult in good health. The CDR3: CASSPQGADPSPLHF. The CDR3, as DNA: TGTGCCAGCAGCCCACAGGGGGCGGACCCTTCACCCCTCCACTTT.